This entry lists 27 T cell receptor beta chains sequenced from one sample in a study of blood T cell repertoires in COVID-19 (dated by TCRdb to the early 2020s). Library creation used the immunoSEQ multiplex PCR assay. TCRdb holds this immuneACCESS table with in-frame rearrangements only. Some clones are missing; in checked studies, unresolved V genes explain under half, and the rest has no known cause. A total of some 150,000 clones appear in this sample, about 86% of them only once. The ten largest account for 2.5% to 4% of the sample. Sample: peripheral blood. The receptors derive from a man aged 70-80 years with acute or convalescent COVID-19.

The rearrangement uses TRBV3-1 (or the pseudogene TRBV3-2) and TRBJ2-5, with a possible D match to TRBD1 (6 bases). Trimming stripped 5 bases from V and 0 bases from J, with 10 bases between. The CDR3 has 14 amino acids. The V gene's germline CDR1 is LGHDT and CDR2 YNNKEL (reference sequence). For the CDR3, the DNA is TGTGCCAGCAGCTTGAGGACAGACCAAGAGACCCAGTACTTC. This encodes CASSLRTDQETQYF.

This CDR3 reads CASSSDRGRTGELFF. CDR3 in DNA: TGCGCCAGCAGCTCGGACAGGGGAAGGACCGGGGAGCTGTTTTTT. V and J are TRBV5-1 and TRBJ2-2, with 9 bases aligning to TRBD1. The germline CDR1 and CDR2 sequences are SGHRS and YFSETQ. Unmatched junction bases numbered 5, after V lost 3 bases and J lost 5 bases. CDR3 length equals 15 residues.

The V call is TRBV27, the J call TRBJ1-5, with a possible D match to TRBD1 (6 bases). CDR3 size: 13 residues. Trimming stripped 9 bases from V and 0 bases from J, with 9 bases between. Germline lookup yields CDR1 MNHEY and CDR2 SMNVEV (reference sequence). The CDR3 DNA reads as TGTGCCAGTGGACAGTATAGCAATCAGCCCCAGCATTTT. It specifies CASGQYSNQPQHF.

The J gene is TRBJ2-3, the V gene TRBV3-1 (or the pseudogene TRBV3-2); D call uncertain. Germline CDR1 and CDR2: LGHDT and YNNKEL (reference sequence). The CDR3 extends over 16 amino acids. V was clipped by 0 bases and J by 8 bases, with 18 bases between them. The CDR3 sequence: CASSQDRISADGTQYF. CDR3 DNA: TGTGCCAGCAGCCAAGATAGAATCAGCGCAGATGGTACGCAGTATTTT.

The chain uses TRBV18 and TRBJ2-3, with D hard to call. The CDR3 is made up of 15 amino acids. Germline-derived CDR1 and CDR2 are KGHSH and LQKENI. Trimming stripped 6 bases from V and 2 bases from J, with 15 bases between. The DNA for the CDR3 is TGTGCCAGCTCCCGAGCGCCTGCCCCCACAGATACGCAGTATTTT. Amino acids: CASSRAPAPTDTQYF.

The chain carries TRBV3-1 (or the pseudogene TRBV3-2) and TRBJ1-4; 8 nucleotides align to TRBD1. The CDR3 covers 15 residues. Germline trimming cut 1 base from V and 4 bases from J; bases unmatched to any gene: 2. Germline-derived CDR1 and CDR2 are LGHDT and YNNKEL (reference sequence). CDR3 sequence: CASSQGQGSNEKLFF. DNA of the CDR3: TGTGCCAGCAGCCAAGGACAGGGGAGTAATGAAAAACTGTTTTTT.

The chain couples TRBV24-1 to TRBJ2-7; TRBD2 agrees at 10 bases. CDR3 length: 15 amino acids. In germline, CDR1 is KGHDR, CDR2 SFDVKD. The ends lost 4 bases at V and 3 bases at J; junction bases unmatched: 5. This CDR3 is CATSDAGTSVYEQYF. The CDR3 DNA follows: TGTGCCACCAGTGACGCCGGGACTAGCGTCTACGAGCAGTACTTC.

V is TRBV2 and J is TRBJ2-7; D might be TRBD1 (5 bases). Germline loops: CDR1 SNHLY, CDR2 FYNNEI. Deletions cut 5 bases from V and 3 bases from J, with 11 bases between. This CDR3 has 13 amino acids. The CDR3 bases are TGTGCCAGCAGTACGGACACCAACTACGAGCAGTACTTC. It yields the protein CASSTDTNYEQYF.

V and J are TRBV5-4 and TRBJ2-7; tentatively, D is TRBD1 (5 bases). This CDR3 comprises 14 residues. Germline lookup yields CDR1 SGHNT and CDR2 YYREEE (reference sequence). Trimming took off 1 base at V and 5 bases at J, with 13 bases between the two ends. The CDR3 DNA sequence: TGTGCCAGCAGCTTGTTCCAGGGTCTCCACGAGCAGTACTTC. Translating gives CASSLFQGLHEQYF.

The chain joins TRBV29-1 to TRBJ2-1; 13 nucleotides agree with TRBD2. The V segment lost 7 bases and the J segment 9 bases; nucleotides outside the gene matches: 6. Germline V gene lookup returns CDR1 SQVTM and CDR2 ANQGSEA. This CDR3 has 13 residues. CDR3 in amino acids: CSAGLAGAVEQFF. Written as DNA, the CDR3 is TGCAGCGCCGGACTAGCGGGAGCGGTTGAGCAGTTCTTC.

This clone has a handful of counts. This sequence joins TRBV7-9 and TRBJ2-5; 7 bases are a match to TRBD1. This CDR3 region has 17 residues. The J segment lost 1 base and the V segment lost 5 bases, leaving 13 bases of the junction unmatched. Germline V gives CDR1 SEHNR, CDR2 FQNEAQ (reference sequence). The CDR3 nucleotides read TGTGCCAGCAGCGCCTCTTGGGACAGTAACGGCCAAGAGACCCAGTACTTC. This translates into CASSASWDSNGQETQYF.

Of note for this clone: With a much larger clone just one base away, this may be a read error. V is TRBV2 and J is TRBJ1-1; the match to TRBD1 covers 10 bases. With 6 bases clipped from V and 4 bases from J, the junction kept 2 bases outside the gene matches. Germline assignment: CDR1 SNHLY and CDR2 FYNNEI. There are 13 residues in the CDR3. CDR3 in DNA: TGTGCCAGCAGCTGGACAGGGGGCACTGAAGCTTTCTTT. Its protein is CASSWTGGTEAFF.

J is TRBJ1-4 and V is TRBV9; 11 bases are a match to TRBD1. Unmatched junction bases numbered 10, after V lost 4 bases and J lost 8 bases. This CDR3 spans 16 amino acids. CDR1 and CDR2 (germline): SGDLS, YYNGEE. In DNA form, the CDR3 reads TGTGCCAGCAGCCCCTTCCCCGGGACAGGGGGGGAAAAACTGTTTTTT. Amino acids: CASSPFPGTGGEKLFF.

This sequence joins TRBV14 and TRBJ2-1; perhaps TRBD1 as D (6 bases). This CDR3 region has 16 residues. CDR1 is SGHDN, CDR2 FVKESK, per germline. Between the trimmed V and J ends, which lost 1 base and 7 bases, there was a span of 17 bases. The CDR3 sequence: CASSQGWGRPINEQFF. The DNA of the CDR3 is TGTGCCAGCAGCCAAGGCTGGGGGCGGCCGATTAATGAGCAGTTCTTC.

The chain uses TRBV7-3 and TRBJ2-7, with 9 bases that match TRBD1. This CDR3 region has 13 residues. CDR1 and CDR2 (germline): SGHTA, FQGTGA. J lost 4 bases, V lost 5 bases, and 3 bases had no gene match. In nucleotides, the CDR3 is TGTGCCAGCAGCAGAGGACAGGGGTACGAGCAGTACTTC. Amino acids: CASSRGQGYEQYF.

V gene TRBV7-2 combines with J gene TRBJ2-1; 9 bases agree with TRBD2. Trimming cost V 1 base and J 2 bases; bases outside gene matches: 12. Germline V CDR1 and CDR2: SGHTA, FQGNSA. This CDR3 has 19 amino acids. The CDR3 nucleotides read TGTGCCAGCAGCTTAGTCGAGGGCGGGAGGGCTAAGGCCTACAATGAGCAGTTCTTC. It specifies CASSLVEGGRAKAYNEQFF.

J is TRBJ2-7 and V is TRBV10-1, with TRBD1 identical over 10 bases. The trim removed 8 bases at V and 4 bases at J, leaving 5 bases unmatched. This CDR3 region has 13 residues. Germline-derived CDR1 and CDR2 are WNHNN and SYGVQD (reference sequence). The CDR3 DNA follows: TGCGCCAGCGGGGGGACAGGGGATTACGAGCAGTACTTC. Its protein is CASGGTGDYEQYF.

The chain uses TRBV3-1 (or the pseudogene TRBV3-2) and TRBJ1-4; D perhaps matches TRBD1 (6 bases). The CDR3 consists of 15 residues. Germline-derived CDR1 and CDR2 are LGHDT and YNNKEL (reference sequence). V dropped 4 bases and J dropped 6 bases, with 15 bases sitting between them. The chain's CDR3 is CASSRTGTSDEKLFF. CDR3 coding DNA: TGTGCCAGCAGCCGAACCGGGACATCGGATGAAAAACTGTTTTTT.

This chain uses TRBV7-2 with TRBJ2-3; 12 bases match TRBD2. CDR3 length: 19 amino acids. CDR1 is SGHTA, CDR2 FQGNSA, per germline. V was pared by 2 bases and J by 1 base, with 10 bases of the junction left unmatched. CDR3 sequence: CASSLFMTSGRRRTDTQYF. The CDR3 nucleotides read TGTGCCAGCAGCTTATTCATGACTAGCGGGAGAAGGCGCACAGATACGCAGTATTTT.

The J gene is TRBJ1-2, the V gene TRBV18; 9 nucleotides match TRBD1. Trimming removed 4 bases from V and 3 bases from J; junction bases left unmatched: 3. The V gene's germline CDR1 is KGHSH and CDR2 LQKENI. The CDR3 has 14 amino acids. The CDR3 DNA sequence: TGTGCCAGCTCACGGACAGGGGTCGACTATGGCTACACCTTC. Translation gives CASSRTGVDYGYTF.

This clone was seen just once. The rearrangement links TRBV5-4 to TRBJ1-2, with TRBD1 matching over 8 bases. The ends lost 0 bases at V and 8 bases at J; junction bases unmatched: 6. Germline lookup yields CDR1 SGHNT and CDR2 YYREEE (reference sequence). This CDR3 spans 14 amino acids. CDR3 region: CASSLGQGAGGYTF. CDR3 nucleotide sequence: TGTGCCAGCAGCTTGGGGCAGGGGGCGGGCGGCTACACCTTC.

The sample holds one count of this clone. V is TRBV19 and J is TRBJ1-1, with TRBD1 matching over 10 bases. Trimming at V came to 6 bases and at J to 5 bases, leaving 6 bases not matched to a gene. The CDR3 runs 14 residues. From germline, CDR1 is LNHDA and CDR2 SQIVND (reference sequence). The CDR3 is CASRPGQGTTEAFF. The CDR3, as DNA: TGTGCCAGTAGGCCGGGACAGGGGACGACTGAAGCTTTCTTT.

The table lists this clone with a count of one. V gene TRBV3-1 (or the pseudogene TRBV3-2) combines with J gene TRBJ2-7; TRBD1 is a possible D gene (6 bases). This CDR3 is 15 amino acids long. The V end lost 4 bases, the J end lost 4 bases, and 17 bases lay between the germline ends. Germline lookup yields CDR1 LGHDT and CDR2 YNNKEL (reference sequence). The CDR3, as DNA: TGTGCCAGCAGCCGCGAACGGGACACCGGATACGAGCAGTACTTC. It translates to CASSRERDTGYEQYF.

This rearrangement joins TRBV11-3 to TRBJ2-7; 10 bases align to TRBD2. The V gene end was trimmed by 5 bases and the J gene end by 5 bases; junction bases not matched to a gene: 6. The germline CDR1 and CDR2 sequences are SGHNT and YENEEA. The CDR3 is 14 amino acids. Written as DNA, the CDR3 is TGTGCCAGCAGCCCGCTAGCGGGAGTTCACGAGCAGTACTTC. It is translated as CASSPLAGVHEQYF.

The V gene is TRBV4-3, the J gene TRBJ2-1; 12 bases are shared with TRBD2. The CDR3 loop spans 17 amino acids. V lost 3 bases and J lost 2; bases outside the gene matches: 5. The germline V gene encodes CDR1 LGHNA and CDR2 YSLEER. The DNA of the CDR3 is TGCGCCAGCAGCCAGGCGACTAGCGGGAGCACCTACAATGAGCAGTTCTTC. Its translation: CASSQATSGSTYNEQFF.

This rearrangement joins TRBV7-8 to TRBJ2-7; TRBD2 aligns across 7 bases. V trimming: 5 bases; J trimming: 6 bases; junction bases outside the gene matches: 7. Germline-derived CDR1 and CDR2 are SGHVS and FQNEAQ. The CDR3 covers 13 residues. The CDR3 nucleotides are TGTGCCAGCAGCCTCGGACTAGATCGCGAGCAGTACTTC. The encoded protein is CASSLGLDREQYF.

This chain links TRBV7-2 with TRBJ1-6, with 8 bases lining up with TRBD1. Losses at the gene ends were 6 bases for V and 9 bases for J; bases not matched to a gene: 7. Germline loops: CDR1 SGHTA, CDR2 FQGNSA. This CDR3 comprises 14 residues. CDR3 bases: TGTGCCAGCAGACTCTATACAGGGGGTTCACCCCTCCACTTT. It yields the protein CASRLYTGGSPLHF.